These 27 T cell receptor beta chains came from one sample sequenced in a study of beta chain features in type 1 diabetes. TCRB transcripts that were expressed got sequenced, as all of the isolated RNA had been reverse transcribed. Generated by immunoSEQ multiplex PCR, the TCRdb table keeps only in-frame clones and is missing some. The sample lists hundreds of thousands of clones, around a sixth occurring once. Sequences were obtained from naive CD4+ T cells from blood. Receptors were obtained from a woman under 30 in good health.

This clone was observed a handful of times. The chain links TRBV4-2 to TRBJ1-2; D unclear. Germline-derived CDR1 and CDR2 are LGHNA and YNFKEQ. The CDR3 covers 16 residues. Trimming took 1 base from V and 3 from J, leaving 15 bases between them. In DNA, the CDR3 is TGTGCCAGCAGCCAAGTGGTCGGTGAGAGTGACTATGGCTACACCTTC. This translates into CASSQVVGESDYGYTF.

Only a few counts were recorded for this clone. J is TRBJ2-4 and V is TRBV28; either TRBD1 or TRBD2 may supply D (5 bases each). V gave up 5 bases and J gave up 0 bases, with 11 bases separating them. The CDR3 extends over 15 amino acids. Germline V gene data show CDR1 as MDHEN and CDR2 as SYDVKM. The chain's CDR3 is CASSTPRGAKNIQYF. CDR3 sequence (DNA): TGTGCCAGCAGTACCCCGAGGGGAGCCAAAAACATTCAGTACTTC.

The chain joins TRBV9 to TRBJ2-1; either TRBD1 or TRBD2 may supply D (5 bases each). CDR1 is SGDLS, CDR2 YYNGEE, per germline. This CDR3 has 15 amino acids. The ends were cut back, 3 bases at V and 4 bases at J, with 14 bases in the middle. Here the CDR3 reads CASSDRDGAYNEQFF. The CDR3 nucleotides read TGTGCCAGCAGCGACCGGGACGGGGCTTACAATGAGCAGTTCTTC.

The chain joins TRBV7-2 to TRBJ2-7; 8 bases line up with TRBD2. V dropped 5 bases and J dropped 5; count of bases not matched to a gene: 11. Germline V CDR1 and CDR2: SGHTA, FQGNSA. This CDR3 has 15 residues. The CDR3 region has the DNA TGTGCCAGCAGCGCCAGGACTAGCCTAACCCACGAGCAGTACTTC. Translated, it gives CASSARTSLTHEQYF.

The chain combines TRBV7-9 with TRBJ1-2; D remains ambiguous. The CDR3 contains 13 residues. Germline V lookup: CDR1 SEHNR, CDR2 FQNEAQ (reference sequence). Deletions cut 3 bases from V and 4 bases from J, with 9 bases between. CDR3: CASSLFATYGYTF. For the CDR3, the DNA is TGTGCCAGCAGCTTGTTTGCCACCTATGGCTACACCTTC.

J is TRBJ2-1 and V is TRBV6-6, with TRBD2 matching over 9 bases. The CDR3 covers 14 residues. Trimming removed 7 bases from V and 1 base from J; junction bases left unmatched: 2. Germline-derived CDR1 and CDR2 are MNHNY and SVGAGI (reference sequence). The CDR3 reads CASTLAGSYNEQFF. The DNA for the CDR3 is TGTGCCAGCACACTAGCGGGTTCCTACAATGAGCAGTTCTTC.

This clone occurred a few times. The chain recombines TRBV14 with TRBJ2-6, with TRBD1 matching 9 bases. The germline gives CDR1 SGHDN, CDR2 FVKESK. The V and J ends lost 3 bases and 0 bases, in that order; junction bases with no gene match: 9. The CDR3 contains 19 residues. The chain's CDR3 is CASSQRYGTGLSGANVLTF. CDR3 DNA sequence: TGTGCCAGCAGCCAGAGGTACGGGACAGGGCTCTCTGGGGCCAACGTCCTGACTTTC.

The chain uses TRBV7-2 and TRBJ2-4, with D perhaps TRBD2 (6 bases). V was clipped by 1 base and J by 10 bases, with 14 bases between them. CDR3 length: 14 residues. CDR1 and CDR2 from the germline V gene are SGHTA and FQGNSA. The CDR3 sequence: CASSLDVGGLIQYF. Here the CDR3 DNA reads TGTGCCAGCAGCTTAGATGTCGGGGGTCTTATTCAGTACTTC.

The chain joins TRBV4-2 to TRBJ2-7; unclear D gene. CDR1 LGHNA and CDR2 YNFKEQ come from the germline V gene. There are 13 residues in the CDR3. V was cut by 4 bases and J by 5 bases, with 12 bases left in between. This CDR3 reads CASSPFLGHEQYF. The CDR3 bases are TGTGCCAGCAGCCCCTTTCTCGGTCACGAGCAGTACTTC.

In this sample, this clone turned up a few times. The rearrangement uses TRBV6-6 and TRBJ2-7, with TRBD1 matching over 7 bases. Germline V gives CDR1 MNHNY, CDR2 SVGAGI (reference sequence). This CDR3 contains 13 residues. V was clipped by 2 bases and J by 6 bases; unmatched bases: 4. This CDR3 reads CASSYLTGIEQYF. The DNA for the CDR3 is TGTGCCAGCAGTTACCTGACAGGGATCGAGCAGTACTTC.

This rearrangement joins TRBV7-2 to TRBJ2-5; D gene uncertain. The CDR3 runs 14 residues. The germline V gene encodes CDR1 SGHTA and CDR2 FQGNSA. V lost 5 bases and J lost 1, with 11 bases in between. The DNA of the CDR3 is TGTGCCAGCAGCCCCCGAGGCATCCAAGAGACCCAGTACTTC. It yields the protein CASSPRGIQETQYF.

The chain employs TRBV4-3 and TRBJ2-7; TRBD2 is a possible D gene (6 bases). The V end lost 1 base, the J end lost 6 bases, and 16 bases lay between the germline ends. The CDR3 has 15 residues. Germline lookup yields CDR1 LGHNA and CDR2 YSLEER. CDR3 in amino acids: CASSQAAREVAEQYF. The CDR3 bases are TGCGCCAGCAGCCAAGCTGCGCGGGAAGTGGCCGAGCAGTACTTC.

This clone was detected only a few times. The chain joins TRBV6-1 to TRBJ1-1, with D unresolved. Per the germline V gene, CDR1 is MNHNS and CDR2 is SASEGT. CDR3 length: 14 amino acids. The V gene lost 3 bases and the J gene lost 4 bases, with 12 bases spanning the gap. The CDR3 here is CASSDMAAITEAFF. The CDR3 nucleotides read TGTGCCAGCAGTGATATGGCAGCTATCACTGAAGCTTTCTTT.

This chain uses TRBV6-1 with TRBJ1-5; the D is unclear. The CDR3 is 13 amino acids. V was pared by 1 base and J by 5 bases, with 6 bases between. Germline lookup yields CDR1 MNHNS and CDR2 SASEGT. Here the CDR3 reads CASSEDGYQPQHF. The CDR3 bases are TGTGCCAGCAGTGAAGATGGGTATCAGCCCCAGCATTTT.

V usage is TRBV2 and J usage is TRBJ2-5; TRBD2 matches at 9 bases. Per germline, CDR1 SNHLY and CDR2 FYNNEI. The CDR3 length is 15 residues. With 4 bases clipped from V and 2 bases from J, the junction kept 5 bases outside the gene matches. The CDR3 bases are TGTGCCAGCAGTGGAATAGCGGGGGTACAAGAGACCCAGTACTTC. Protein sequence: CASSGIAGVQETQYF. The complete variable domain, with remaining parts taken from reference TRBV2 and TRBJ2-5, reads EPEVTQTPSHQVTQMGQEVILRCVPISNHLYFYWYRQILGQKVEFLVSFYNNEISEKSEIFDDQFSVERPDGSNFTLKIRSTKLEDSAMYFCASSGIAGVQETQYFGPGTRLLVL.

V gene TRBV5-1 combines with J gene TRBJ2-5; tentatively, D is TRBD1 (6 bases). Near its end, the DNA agrees better with TRBJ2-7, so the J call may be wrong. Germline CDR1 is SGHRS and CDR2 is YFSETQ. The CDR3 contains 16 residues. This CDR3 is CASSLDARTATYEQYF. The DNA of the CDR3 is TGCGCCAGCAGCTTGGACGCGAGGACAGCAACCTACGAGCAGTACTTC.

This clone came up a few times. The chain has TRBV7-2 and TRBJ2-1; maybe TRBD1 (6 bases). Between the trimmed V and J ends, which lost 3 bases and 7 bases, there was a span of 13 bases. CDR3 size: 14 residues. Germline loops: CDR1 SGHTA, CDR2 FQGNSA. CDR3 loop: CASSFRGGGNEQFF. The DNA for the CDR3 is TGTGCCAGCAGCTTCAGGGGTGGCGGAAATGAGCAGTTCTTC.

This clone was seen only a few times. The chain has TRBV5-1 and TRBJ2-3; D may be TRBD2 (5 bases). CDR1 SGHRS and CDR2 YFSETQ come from the germline V gene. V gave up 4 bases and J gave up 0 bases, with 15 bases separating them. This CDR3 comprises 16 residues. For the CDR3, the DNA is TGCGCCAGCAGCCCGCGGGCGGCTAAAAGCACAGATACGCAGTATTTT. Translation gives CASSPRAAKSTDTQYF.

The chain's CDR3 is CATSRDIGRLAGILKETQYF. As DNA, the CDR3 is TGTGCCACCAGCAGAGATATAGGGAGACTAGCGGGAATCTTAAAAGAGACCCAGTACTTC. The chain uses TRBV15 and TRBJ2-5, with 11 positions matching TRBD2. The CDR3 covers 20 residues. With 0 bases clipped from V and 3 bases from J, the junction kept 15 bases outside the gene matches. The V gene's germline CDR1 is LNHNV and CDR2 YYDKDF (reference sequence). The whole variable domain, filled in from reference TRBV15 and TRBJ2-5, reads DAMVIQNPRYQVTQFGKPVTLSCSQTLNHNVMYWYQQKSSQAPKLLFHYYDKDFNNEADTPDNFQSRRPNTSFCFLDIRSPGLGDTAMYLCATSRDIGRLAGILKETQYFGPGTRLLVL.

This clone was observed a few times. Here the CDR3 DNA reads TGTGCCAGCAGTGAGGACAAGATTTACGGAAACACTGAAGCTTTCTTT. The encoded protein is CASSEDKIYGNTEAFF. The chain carries TRBV7-9 and TRBJ1-1; D perhaps matches TRBD1 (5 bases). The CDR3 is made up of 16 amino acids. Trimming stripped 6 bases from V and 2 bases from J, with 19 bases between. In germline, CDR1 is SEHNR, CDR2 FQNEAQ (reference sequence). The variable domain in full, with the rest retrieved from reference TRBV7-9 and TRBJ1-1, is DTGVSQNPRHKITKRGQNVTFRCDPISEHNRLYWYRQTLGQGPEFLTYFQNEAQLEKSRLLSDRFSAERPKGSFSTLEIQRTEQGDSAMYLCASSEDKIYGNTEAFFGQGTRLTVV.

This clone was observed a handful of times. CDR3 nucleotides: TGTGCCAGCAGCTATAGCGGGAGCGTGAACACCGGGGAGCTGTTTTTT. This translates into CASSYSGSVNTGELFF. This sequence joins TRBV7-9 and TRBJ2-2; 9 bases are a match to TRBD2. V lost 4 bases to trimming and J lost 1 base; unmatched junction nucleotides: 4. The CDR3 sequence is 16 residues long. Germline assignment: CDR1 SEHNR and CDR2 FQNEAQ (reference sequence). The full variable domain, rest sourced from reference TRBV7-9 and TRBJ2-2, is DTGVSQNPRHKITKRGQNVTFRCDPISEHNRLYWYRQTLGQGPEFLTYFQNEAQLEKSRLLSDRFSAERPKGSFSTLEIQRTEQGDSAMYLCASSYSGSVNTGELFFGEGSRLTVL.

This clone was recorded a few times. The chain has TRBV29-1 and TRBJ1-2; 8 nucleotides match TRBD1. The CDR3 totals 14 residues. The junction had 7 bases not matched to a gene; V was cut back by 1 base and J by 6 bases. Germline lookup yields CDR1 SQVTM and CDR2 ANQGSEA. The CDR3 sequence: CSVEVQGAGNGYTF. The CDR3 DNA is TGCAGCGTTGAAGTTCAGGGGGCGGGTAATGGCTACACCTTC.

The genes are TRBV6-6 and TRBJ2-1, with TRBD2 matching 7 bases. This CDR3 is 13 amino acids long. V shed 6 bases, J shed 10 bases, and the junction held 9 bases outside the gene matches. Germline values: CDR1 MNHNY, CDR2 SVGAGI (reference sequence). The chain's CDR3 is CASSRGRAGEQFF. Here the CDR3 DNA reads TGTGCCAGCAGCCGTGGGAGGGCCGGGGAGCAGTTCTTC.

This clone appeared a few times. The chain carries TRBV4-3 and TRBJ1-4, with TRBD1 identical over 10 bases. The CDR3 spans 16 residues. Germline CDR1 and CDR2: LGHNA and YSLEER. After removal of 0 bases from V and 5 bases from J, the junction contained 3 bases not matched to a gene. The CDR3 reads CASSQERTGGNEKLFF. DNA for the CDR3: TGCGCCAGCAGCCAAGAAAGGACAGGGGGAAATGAAAAACTGTTTTTT.

The CDR3 spells CASSPHWGGAGTEAFF. The CDR3, as DNA: TGTGCCAGCAGTCCCCATTGGGGGGGAGCGGGCACTGAAGCTTTCTTT. The rearrangement uses TRBV28 and TRBJ1-1; possibly TRBD1 for D (5 bases). In germline, CDR1 is MDHEN, CDR2 SYDVKM. This CDR3 has 16 residues. The V and J ends lost 5 bases and 4 bases respectively, with 20 bases between them. The full variable domain, with the rest looked up from reference TRBV28 and TRBJ1-1, is DVKVTQSSRYLVKRTGEKVFLECVQDMDHENMFWYRQDPGLGLRLIYFSYDVKMKEKGDIPEGYSVSREKKERFSLILESASTNQTSMYLCASSPHWGGAGTEAFFGQGTRLTVV.

There are a few counts of this clone. The chain combines TRBV29-1 with TRBJ2-1; TRBD2 matches at 7 bases. The trim removed 4 bases at V and 0 bases at J, leaving 12 bases unmatched. This CDR3 is 17 amino acids long. Per the germline V gene, CDR1 is SQVTM and CDR2 is ANQGSEA. The CDR3 nucleotides read TGCAGCGTTGTAGCTCTGTCTAGCGGAAGCTCCTACAATGAGCAGTTCTTC. It codes for CSVVALSSGSSYNEQFF.

This clone was detected only a few times. The V call is TRBV6-1, the J call TRBJ2-1, with D unclear. The germline gives CDR1 MNHNS, CDR2 SASEGT. The CDR3 is 13 amino acids. Deletions cut 2 bases from V and 8 bases from J, with 10 bases between. The CDR3 reads CASSESHSDEQFF. CDR3 DNA sequence: TGTGCCAGCAGTGAAAGCCATTCCGATGAGCAGTTCTTC.